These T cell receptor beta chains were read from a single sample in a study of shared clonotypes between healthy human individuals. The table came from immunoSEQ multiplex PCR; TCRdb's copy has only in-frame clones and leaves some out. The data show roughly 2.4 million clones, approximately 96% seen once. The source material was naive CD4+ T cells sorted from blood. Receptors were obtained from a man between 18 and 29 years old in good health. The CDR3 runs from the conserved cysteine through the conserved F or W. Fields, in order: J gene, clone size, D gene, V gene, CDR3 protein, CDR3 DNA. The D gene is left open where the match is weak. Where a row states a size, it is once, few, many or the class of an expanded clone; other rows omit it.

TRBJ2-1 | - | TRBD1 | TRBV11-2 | CASSLQLSLTGTNEQFF | TGTGCCAGCAGCTTACAGTTGAGCCTGACAGGGACCAATGAGCAGTTCTTC
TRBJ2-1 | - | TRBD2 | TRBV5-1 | CASSLVAGGTYNEQFF | TGCGCCAGCAGCTTGGTGGCGGGAGGAACCTACAATGAGCAGTTCTTC
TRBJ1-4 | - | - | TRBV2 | CASSRVGEKLFF | TGTGCCAGCAGCAGGGTGGGTGAAAAACTGTTTTTT
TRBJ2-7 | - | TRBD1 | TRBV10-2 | CASSEAGQGGPYEQYF | TGCGCCAGCAGTGAGGCGGGACAGGGTGGTCCCTACGAGCAGTACTTC
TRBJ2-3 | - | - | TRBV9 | CASSVEEGTDTQYF | TGTGCCAGCAGCGTAGAGGAGGGAACAGATACGCAGTATTTT
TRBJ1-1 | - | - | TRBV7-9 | CASRNGQGRAETEAFF | TGTGCCAGCAGAAACGGTCAGGGGAGGGCGGAGACTGAAGCTTTCTTT
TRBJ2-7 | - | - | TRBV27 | CASSSSGTQGSYEQYF | TGTGCCAGCAGTTCGTCCGGGACACAAGGTTCCTACGAGCAGTACTTC
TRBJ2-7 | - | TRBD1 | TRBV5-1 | CASSQGQTYEQYF | TGCGCCAGCAGCCAGGGACAGACCTACGAGCAGTACTTC
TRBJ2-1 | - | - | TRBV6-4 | CASSKQGLSYNEQFF | TGTGCCAGCAGTAAACAGGGTCTCTCCTACAATGAGCAGTTCTTC
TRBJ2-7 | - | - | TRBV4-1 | CASSRDLGGNEQYF | TGCGCCAGCAGCCGGGACCTGGGGGGTAACGAGCAGTACTTC
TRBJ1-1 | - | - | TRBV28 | CASSLLGGEAFF | TGTGCCAGCAGTTTATTGGGCGGTGAAGCTTTCTTT
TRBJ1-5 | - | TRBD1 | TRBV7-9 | CASSLQGYQPQHF | TGTGCCAGCAGCCTACAGGGGTATCAGCCCCAGCATTTT
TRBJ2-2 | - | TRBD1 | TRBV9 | CASSVGDSPTGELFF | TGTGCCAGCAGCGTAGGGGACAGCCCCACCGGGGAGCTGTTTTTT
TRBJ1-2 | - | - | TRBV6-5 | CASSSGPSAPIYGYTF | TGTGCCAGCAGTTCCGGGCCTTCAGCCCCTATCTATGGCTACACCTTC
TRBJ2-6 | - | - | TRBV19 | CASSIRVGSALGANVLTF | TGTGCCAGTAGTATAAGGGTGGGTTCTGCACTTGGGGCCAACGTCCTGACTTTC
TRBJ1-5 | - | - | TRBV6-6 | CASSYLAGSNNQPQHF | TGTGCCAGCAGTTACTTGGCAGGGAGTAACAATCAGCCCCAGCATTTT
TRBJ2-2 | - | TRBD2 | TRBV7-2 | CASSLVGLADGELFF | TGTGCCAGCAGCTTAGTGGGACTAGCGGACGGGGAGCTGTTTTTT
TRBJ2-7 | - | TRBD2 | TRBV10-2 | CASCRWLAGGRSYEQYF | TGCGCCAGCTGCCGGTGGCTAGCGGGGGGAAGATCCTACGAGCAGTACTTC
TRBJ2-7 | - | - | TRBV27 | CASSLSSQIYSEQYF | TGTGCCAGCAGTTTATCTAGCCAGATTTATTCAGAGCAGTACTTC
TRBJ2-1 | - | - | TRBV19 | CATRDKRVSYEQFF | TGTGCCACCAGGGACAAGCGGGTAAGCTATGAGCAGTTCTTC
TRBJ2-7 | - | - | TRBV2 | CASRAGALTYEQYF | TGTGCCAGCAGAGCAGGGGCCCTAACCTACGAGCAGTACTTC
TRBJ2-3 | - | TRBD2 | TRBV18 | CASFPLAGGSDTQYF | TGTGCCAGCTTTCCACTAGCGGGGGGCAGTGATACGCAGTATTTT
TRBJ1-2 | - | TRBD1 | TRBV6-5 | CASSSRTGLFYTF | TGTGCCAGCAGTTCCCGGACAGGGTTATTCTACACCTTC
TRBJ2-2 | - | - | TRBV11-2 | CASMPGDVNTGELFF | TGTGCCAGCATGCCGGGGGACGTAAACACCGGGGAGCTGTTTTTT
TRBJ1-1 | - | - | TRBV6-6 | CASSPPATEAFF | TGTGCCAGCAGCCCACCGGCCACTGAAGCTTTCTTT
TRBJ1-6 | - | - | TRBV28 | CASSMWGGSPLHF | TGTGCCAGCAGTATGTGGGGGGGATCACCCCTCCACTTT
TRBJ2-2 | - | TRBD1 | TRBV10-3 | CAISWDRSGELFF | TGTGCCATCAGTTGGGACAGGTCCGGGGAGCTGTTTTTT
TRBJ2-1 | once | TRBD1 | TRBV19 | CATTAGRTGTYNEQFF | TGTGCCACTACTGCCGGTCGGACAGGGACTTACAATGAGCAGTTCTTC
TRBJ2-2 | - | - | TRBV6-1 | CASGSTGELFF | TGTGCCAGCGGATCCACCGGGGAGCTGTTTTTT
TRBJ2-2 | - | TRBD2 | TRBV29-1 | CSVSPGGSDTGELFF | TGCAGCGTTTCCCCGGGAGGAAGCGACACCGGGGAGCTGTTTTTT
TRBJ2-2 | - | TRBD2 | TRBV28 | CASSLGGGALGELFF | TGTGCCAGCAGTTTAGGCGGGGGGGCCTTAGGGGAGCTGTTTTTT
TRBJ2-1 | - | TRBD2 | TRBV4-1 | CASSQSNTAGLAGVGSYNEQFF | TGCGCCAGCAGCCAATCAAACACTGCGGGACTAGCGGGAGTCGGCTCCTACAATGAGCAGTTCTTC
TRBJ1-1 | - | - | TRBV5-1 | CASSLDFDTEAFF | TGCGCCAGCAGCTTGGACTTTGACACTGAAGCTTTCTTT
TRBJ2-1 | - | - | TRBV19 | CATRDRIYNEQFF | TGTGCCACCAGGGATAGGATATACAATGAGCAGTTCTTC
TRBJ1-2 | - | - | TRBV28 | CASSWGWGAVGYTF | TGTGCCAGCAGTTGGGGATGGGGGGCGGTTGGCTACACCTTC
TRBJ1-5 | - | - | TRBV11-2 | CASSHDSYQPQHF | TGTGCCAGCAGCCATGACAGTTATCAGCCCCAGCATTTT
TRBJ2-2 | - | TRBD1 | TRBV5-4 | CASSVGQGARDTGELFF | TGTGCCAGCAGCGTGGGACAGGGGGCTCGCGACACCGGGGAGCTGTTTTTT
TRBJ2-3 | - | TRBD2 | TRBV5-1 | CASSPEPSGGEDTQYF | TGCGCCAGCAGCCCGGAGCCTAGCGGGGGGGAAGATACGCAGTATTTT
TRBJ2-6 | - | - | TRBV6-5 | CASRTLKGGANVLTF | TGTGCCAGCAGGACCCTTAAGGGTGGGGCCAACGTCCTGACTTTC
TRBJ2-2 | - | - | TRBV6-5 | CASRRTISGELFF | TGTGCCAGCAGACGGACTATTTCCGGGGAGCTGTTTTTT
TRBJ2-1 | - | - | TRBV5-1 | CASSFSSNEQFF | TGCGCCAGCAGCTTTAGTAGCAATGAGCAGTTCTTC
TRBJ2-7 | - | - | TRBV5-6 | CASSISVKGSYEQYF | TGTGCCAGCAGCATCAGCGTCAAGGGCTCCTACGAGCAGTACTTC
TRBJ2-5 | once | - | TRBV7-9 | CASSLGGSQETQYF | TGTGCCAGCAGCTTAGGCGGGTCCCAAGAGACCCAGTACTTC
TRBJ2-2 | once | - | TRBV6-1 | CASSDQGLATGELFF | TGTGCCAGCAGTGACCAGGGATTGGCGACCGGGGAGCTGTTTTTT
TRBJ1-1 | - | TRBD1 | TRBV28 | CASSLPYRGRMNTEAFF | TGTGCCAGCAGTTTGCCTTACAGGGGGAGGATGAACACTGAAGCTTTCTTT
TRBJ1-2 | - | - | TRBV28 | CASSLFDPAFLYGYTF | TGTGCCAGCAGTTTGTTCGACCCAGCCTTTTTGTATGGCTACACCTTC
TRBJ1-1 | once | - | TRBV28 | CASSFFGRVPTEAFF | TGTGCCAGCAGTTTTTTCGGCAGGGTCCCTACTGAAGCTTTCTTT